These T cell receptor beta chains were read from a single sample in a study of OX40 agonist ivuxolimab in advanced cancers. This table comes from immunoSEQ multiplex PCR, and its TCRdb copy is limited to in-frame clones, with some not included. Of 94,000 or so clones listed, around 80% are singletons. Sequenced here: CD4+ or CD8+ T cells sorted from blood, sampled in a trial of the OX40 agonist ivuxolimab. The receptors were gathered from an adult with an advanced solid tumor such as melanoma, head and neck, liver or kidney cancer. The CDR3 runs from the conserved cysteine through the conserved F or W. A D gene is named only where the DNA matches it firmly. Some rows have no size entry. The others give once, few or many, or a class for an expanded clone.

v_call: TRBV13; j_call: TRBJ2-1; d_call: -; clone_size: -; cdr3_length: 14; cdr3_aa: CASSLRAGYNEQFF; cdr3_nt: TGTGCCAGCAGCCTCCGGGCGGGCTACAATGAGCAGTTCTTC
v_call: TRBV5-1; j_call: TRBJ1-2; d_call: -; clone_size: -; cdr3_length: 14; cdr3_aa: CASSLYVGGYGYTF; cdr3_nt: TGCGCCAGCAGCTTGTATGTGGGAGGCTATGGCTACACCTTC
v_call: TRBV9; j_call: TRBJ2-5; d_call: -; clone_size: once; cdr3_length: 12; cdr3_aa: CASSVGQETQYF; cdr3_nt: TGTGCCAGCAGCGTAGGACAAGAGACCCAGTACTTC
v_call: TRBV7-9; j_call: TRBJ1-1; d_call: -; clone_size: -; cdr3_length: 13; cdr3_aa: CASSLTGQFEAFF; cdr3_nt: TGTGCCAGCAGCTTAACCGGGCAGTTTGAAGCTTTCTTT
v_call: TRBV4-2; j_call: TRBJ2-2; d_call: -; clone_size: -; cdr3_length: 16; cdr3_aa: CASSQEAGADTGELFF; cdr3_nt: TGTGCCAGCAGCCAAGAAGCAGGGGCCGACACCGGGGAGCTGTTTTTT
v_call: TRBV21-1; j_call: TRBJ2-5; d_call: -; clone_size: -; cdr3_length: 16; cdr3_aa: CASSKRTSGGVETQYF; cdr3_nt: TGTGCCAGCAGCAAAAGGACTAGCGGGGGAGTAGAGACCCAGTACTTC
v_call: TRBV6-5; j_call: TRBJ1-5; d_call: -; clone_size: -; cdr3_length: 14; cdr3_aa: CASSKSPQDQPQHF; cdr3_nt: TGTGCCAGCAGTAAGAGCCCACAGGATCAGCCCCAGCATTTT
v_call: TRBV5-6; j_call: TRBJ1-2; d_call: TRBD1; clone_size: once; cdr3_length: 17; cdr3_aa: CASSLAYNEGARQGYTF; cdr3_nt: TGTGCCAGCAGCTTGGCCTACAATGAGGGGGCCCGACAAGGCTACACCTTC
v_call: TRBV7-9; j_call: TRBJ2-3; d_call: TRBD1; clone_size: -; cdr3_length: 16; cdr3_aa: CASSSGDSLSTDTQYF; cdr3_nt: TGTGCCAGCAGCTCAGGGGACAGCTTAAGCACAGATACGCAGTATTTT
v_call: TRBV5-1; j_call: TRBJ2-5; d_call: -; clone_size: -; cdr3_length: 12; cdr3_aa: CASRENQETQYF; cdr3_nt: TGCGCCAGCAGGGAGAACCAAGAGACCCAGTACTTC
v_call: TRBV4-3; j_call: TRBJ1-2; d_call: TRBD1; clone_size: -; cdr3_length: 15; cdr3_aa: CASSPRVTGENGYTF; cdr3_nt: TGCGCCAGCAGCCCGAGGGTGACAGGGGAAAATGGCTACACCTTC
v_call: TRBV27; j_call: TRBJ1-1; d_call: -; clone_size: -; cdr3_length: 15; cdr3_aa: CASSLMGLPGTEAFF; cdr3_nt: TGTGCCAGCAGTTTAATGGGACTCCCTGGGACTGAAGCTTTCTTT
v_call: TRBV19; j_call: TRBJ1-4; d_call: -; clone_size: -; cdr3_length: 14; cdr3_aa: CASSIFRGVEKLFF; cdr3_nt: TGTGCCAGTAGTATCTTCCGGGGAGTTGAAAAACTGTTTTTT
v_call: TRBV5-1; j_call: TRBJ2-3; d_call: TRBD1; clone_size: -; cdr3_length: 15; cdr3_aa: CASSLATGRTDTQYF; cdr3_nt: TGCGCCAGCAGCTTGGCGACAGGGCGAACAGATACGCAGTATTTT
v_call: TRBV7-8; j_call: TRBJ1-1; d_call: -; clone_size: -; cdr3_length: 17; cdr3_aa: CASSPAIGGGLNTEAFF; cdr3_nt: TGTGCCAGCAGCCCCGCTATTGGAGGGGGGTTGAACACTGAAGCTTTCTTT
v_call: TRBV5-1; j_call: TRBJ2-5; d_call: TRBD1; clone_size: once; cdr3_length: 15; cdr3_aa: CASSLDGTGQETQYF; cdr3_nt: TGCGCCAGCAGCTTGGACGGGACAGGGCAAGAGACCCAGTACTTC
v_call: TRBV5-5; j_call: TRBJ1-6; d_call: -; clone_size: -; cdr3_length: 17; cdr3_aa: CASSSPTGSSYNSPLHF; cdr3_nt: TGTGCCAGCAGCTCCCCGACAGGAAGCTCCTATAATTCACCCCTCCACTTT
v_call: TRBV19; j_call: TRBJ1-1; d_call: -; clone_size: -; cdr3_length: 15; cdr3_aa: CASTDRTLIKAEAFF; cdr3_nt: TGTGCCAGTACCGACCGGACGCTGATCAAGGCTGAAGCTTTCTTT
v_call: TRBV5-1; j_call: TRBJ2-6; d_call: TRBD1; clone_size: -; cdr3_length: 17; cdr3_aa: CASSLTQGAAGANVLTF; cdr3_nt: TGCGCCAGCAGCTTGACACAGGGGGCTGCTGGGGCCAACGTCCTGACTTTC
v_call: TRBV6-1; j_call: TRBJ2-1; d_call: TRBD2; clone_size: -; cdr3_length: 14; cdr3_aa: CASLLAGGLNEQFF; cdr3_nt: TGTGCCAGCTTATTAGCGGGGGGGCTCAATGAGCAGTTCTTC
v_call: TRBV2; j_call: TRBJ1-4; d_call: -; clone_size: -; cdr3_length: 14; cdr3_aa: CASAVRQFGEKLFF; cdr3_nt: TGTGCCAGCGCGGTCCGTCAGTTTGGTGAAAAACTGTTTTTT
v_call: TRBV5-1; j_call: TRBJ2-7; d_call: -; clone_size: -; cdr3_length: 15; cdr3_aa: CASSREVGVSYEQYF; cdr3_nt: TGCGCCAGCAGCAGGGAGGTCGGGGTCTCCTACGAGCAGTACTTC
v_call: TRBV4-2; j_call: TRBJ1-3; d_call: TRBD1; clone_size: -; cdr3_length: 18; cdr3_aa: CASSLGGTDSYAGNTIYF; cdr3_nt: TGTGCCAGCAGCCTGGGGGGGACAGATTCTTACGCTGGAAACACCATATATTTT
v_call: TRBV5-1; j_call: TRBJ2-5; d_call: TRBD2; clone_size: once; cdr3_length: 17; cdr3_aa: CASSLTGTSGNQETQYF; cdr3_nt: TGCGCCAGCAGCCTGACGGGGACTAGCGGCAACCAAGAGACCCAGTACTTC
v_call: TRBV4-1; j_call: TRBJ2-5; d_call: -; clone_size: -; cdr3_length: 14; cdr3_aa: CASSQGGSLETQYF; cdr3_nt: TGCGCCAGCAGCCAAGGGGGCAGCTTAGAGACCCAGTACTTC